The 11 T cell receptor beta chains presented below share a single source sample, sequenced in a study of blood T cell repertoires in COVID-19. TCRdb's copy holds only in-frame clones and misses some; the assay was immunoSEQ multiplex PCR. The table has tens of thousands of clones, 75% to 85% seen once. The specimen sequenced was peripheral blood. Source of these receptors: a human donor in a cohort sampled during active COVID-19.

This clone occurred a few times. Different DNA sequences within this sample yield the same CDR3. The V and J genes are TRBV9 and TRBJ2-1, with 7 nucleotides matching TRBD2. J gave up 2 bases and V 0 bases, and 2 bases lay outside the gene matches. Germline values: CDR1 SGDLS, CDR2 YYNGEE. CDR3 length: 15 residues. CDR3 residues: CASSVGAGAYNEQFF. Written as DNA, the CDR3 is TGTGCCAGCAGCGTAGGGGCGGGGGCCTACAATGAGCAGTTCTTC.

This chain connects TRBV6-4 to TRBJ2-6, with D possibly being TRBD2 (6 bases). V was shortened by 3 bases and J by 0 bases, with 9 bases between the two germline ends. Germline CDR1 MRHNA, CDR2 SNTAGT. The CDR3 is 16 amino acids. CDR3 loop: CASSEFGGSGANVLTF. The CDR3 coding sequence is TGTGCCAGCAGTGAATTCGGGGGCTCTGGGGCCAACGTCCTGACTTTC.

This clone was counted once. The rearrangement joins TRBV2 to TRBJ2-2; a possible D gene is TRBD2 (6 bases). This CDR3 region has 14 residues. Per germline, CDR1 SNHLY and CDR2 FYNNEI. V lost 6 bases to trimming and J lost 7 bases, with 15 bases between them. The CDR3 loop reads CASRQWGVGGELFF. DNA of the CDR3: TGTGCCAGCAGACAATGGGGGGTAGGCGGGGAGCTGTTTTTT.

With respect to this clone: Additional DNA sequences in this sample encode the identical CDR3. The chain is built from TRBV19 and TRBJ1-1; D not certain. The CDR3 totals 14 residues. V lost 3 bases and J lost 0, with 8 bases in between. CDR1 and CDR2 from the germline V gene are LNHDA and SQIVND (reference sequence). CDR3 region: CASSITPMNTEAFF. The CDR3 bases are TGTGCCAGTAGTATTACGCCTATGAACACTGAAGCTTTCTTT.

The chain combines TRBV9 with TRBJ2-1, with TRBD2 matching 8 bases. Germline CDR1 reads SGDLS; CDR2 reads YYNGEE. With V trimmed by 0 bases and J by 3 bases, 11 bases remained unmatched. This CDR3 comprises 18 residues. The CDR3, as DNA: TGTGCCAGCAGCGTAGAGATGGGGGTGACTAGCGACTACAATGAGCAGTTCTTC. Translation gives CASSVEMGVTSDYNEQFF. The variable domain in full, completed from reference TRBV9 and TRBJ2-1, reads DSGVTQTPKHLITATGQRVTLRCSPRSGDLSVYWYQQSLDQGLQFLIQYYNGEERAKGNILERFSAQQFPDLHSELNLSSLELGDSALYFCASSVEMGVTSDYNEQFFGPGTRLTVL.

The chain uses TRBV7-2 and TRBJ2-5; the match to TRBD2 covers 8 bases. The J segment lost 3 bases and the V segment lost 2 bases, leaving 5 bases of the junction unmatched. This CDR3 contains 15 residues. Per germline, CDR1 SGHTA and CDR2 FQGNSA. The CDR3 loop is CASSLPAGAEETQYF. The CDR3, as DNA: TGTGCCAGCAGCTTACCAGCGGGGGCTGAAGAGACCCAGTACTTC. The variable domain in full, with the rest retrieved from reference TRBV7-2 and TRBJ2-5, is GAGVSQSPSNKVTEKGKDVELRCDPISGHTALYWYRQSLGQGLEFLIYFQGNSAPDKSGLPSDRFSAERTGGSVSTLTIQRTQQEDSAVYLCASSLPAGAEETQYFGPGTRLLVL.

Only a few counts were recorded for this clone. This chain uses TRBV5-6 with TRBJ1-1, with a weak D call TRBD1 (5 bases). Germline V lookup: CDR1 SGHDT, CDR2 YYEEEE. The length of the CDR3 is 13 residues. Trimming removed 1 base from V and 6 bases from J, with 10 bases in between. CDR3 sequence reads: CASSLYRRAEAFF. CDR3 sequence (DNA): TGTGCCAGCAGCTTGTACAGGAGGGCTGAAGCTTTCTTT.

The genes are TRBV5-1 and TRBJ2-7, with D maybe TRBD1 (5 bases). This CDR3 is built from 16 residues. The germline V and J ends were trimmed by 1 base and 5 bases, with 19 bases remaining between them. Germline CDR1 SGHRS, CDR2 YFSETQ. CDR3 amino acids: CASSLRQQAIVHEQYF. The CDR3 DNA reads as TGCGCCAGCAGCTTGCGTCAACAGGCTATAGTCCACGAGCAGTACTTC.

V and J are TRBV7-3 and TRBJ1-2; no clear D. V gave up 2 bases and J gave up 8 bases, with 12 bases separating them. Germline V CDR1 and CDR2: SGHTA, FQGTGA. This CDR3 spans 13 amino acids. The CDR3 is CASSLQAGRGYTF. The CDR3 DNA is TGTGCCAGCAGCTTACAGGCAGGTCGGGGCTACACCTTC.

This clone was counted a few times. This chain joins TRBV7-9 and TRBJ1-3; TRBD1 is a possible D gene (5 bases). Germline V gene data show CDR1 as SEHNR and CDR2 as FQNEAQ (reference sequence). Trimming took off 4 bases at V and 2 bases at J, with 12 bases between the two ends. The CDR3 sequence is 15 residues long. CDR3 amino acids: CASSWDWDPGNTIYF. The DNA of the CDR3 is TGTGCCAGCAGCTGGGACTGGGATCCTGGAAACACCATATATTTT.

V and J are TRBV12-5 and TRBJ1-4; the match to TRBD1 covers 8 bases. Germline V gives CDR1 LGHNT, CDR2 FRNRAP. The CDR3 spans 15 residues. With 4 bases clipped from V and 6 bases from J, the junction kept 7 bases outside the gene matches. The CDR3 region is CASGSDRTGYEKLFF. As DNA, the CDR3 is TGTGCTAGTGGTTCCGACCGGACAGGGTATGAAAAACTGTTTTTT.